These 26 T cell receptor beta chains came from one sample sequenced in a study of blood T cells in healthy people across ages. It was with a sample-barcoded 5' primer and a J-beta primer mix that a second PCR of roughly 7 to 12 cycles was run. Each CDR3 protein is one row after TCRdb ran MiXCR on the 5' RACE reads. The sample has about 1,400,000 distinct CDR3 sequences; 42% are singletons. The sequenced material came from blood. The source is a woman in her late teens or twenties in good health.

The table lists this clonotype with a few counts. V is TRBV2 and J is TRBJ2-6; tentatively, D is TRBD2 (5 bases). The CDR3 is 16 amino acids. Trimming removed 8 bases at V and 0 bases at J, with 14 bases between. The germline CDR1 and CDR2 sequences are SNHLY and FYNNEI. The CDR3 loop reads CASPWTDDSGANVLTF. Here the CDR3 DNA reads TGTGCCAGCCCATGGACTGACGACTCTGGGGCCAACGTCCTGACTTTC.

This clonotype was counted a few times. The DNA for the CDR3 is TGCAGTGCCCCTCGAGATAGCGGGAGCACAGATACGCAGTATTTT. This translates into CSAPRDSGSTDTQYF. The chain recombines TRBV20-1 with TRBJ2-3; TRBD2 matches 7 bases. This CDR3 is 15 amino acids long. J gave up 0 bases and V 6 bases, and 9 bases lay outside the gene matches. Germline V lookup: CDR1 DFQATT, CDR2 SNEGSKA (reference sequence).

This clonotype appeared a single time. This rearrangement joins TRBV20-1 to TRBJ2-3; D gene uncertain. Germline V gene sequence: CDR1 DFQATT, CDR2 SNEGSKA (reference sequence). The CDR3 sequence is 13 residues long. Trimming cost V 5 bases and J 3 bases, with 12 bases left between them. CDR3 sequence reads: CSAWVTRTDTQYF. The CDR3 nucleotides read TGCAGTGCTTGGGTGACTCGGACAGATACGCAGTATTTT.

The chain employs TRBV3-1 and TRBJ1-2; D might be TRBD1 (5 bases). V was trimmed by 5 bases and J by 5 bases, leaving 15 bases between them. The CDR3 is 14 residues long. The germline gives CDR1 LGHDT, CDR2 YNNKEL (reference sequence). CDR3 sequence: CASSFGDGGYGYTF. CDR3 coding DNA: TGTGCCAGCAGCTTCGGCGACGGGGGTTATGGCTACACCTTC. The complete variable domain, with remaining parts taken from reference TRBV3-1 and TRBJ1-2, reads DTAVSQTPKYLVTQMGNDKSIKCEQNLGHDTMYWYKQDSKKFLKIMFSYNNKELIINETVPNRFSPKSPDKAHLNLHINSLELGDSAVYFCASSFGDGGYGYTFGSGTRLTVV.

This clonotype was detected a few times. This chain uses TRBV12-3 or TRBV12-4 with TRBJ1-2; D unclear. There are 12 residues in the CDR3. V lost 6 bases and J lost 8, with 13 bases in between. The CDR3 region has the DNA TGTGCCAGCAGCCTCCCTACGCGGGGCTACACCTTC. This encodes CASSLPTRGYTF.

The chain employs TRBV6-2 or TRBV6-3 and TRBJ1-2, with TRBD1 matching 9 bases. Germline loops: CDR1 MNHEY, CDR2 SVGEGT. V lost 7 bases to trimming and J lost 4 bases; unmatched junction nucleotides: 10. The CDR3 length is 15 residues. The CDR3 spells CASTSPGTGSYGYTF. Here the CDR3 DNA reads TGTGCCAGCACCTCGCCAGGGACAGGGAGCTATGGCTACACCTTC.

This clonotype was detected a few times. The chain is built from TRBV20-1 and TRBJ2-1; D may be TRBD1 (6 bases). This CDR3 has 15 residues. V lost 5 bases and J lost 0, with 14 bases in between. Germline CDR1 and CDR2: DFQATT and SNEGSKA (reference sequence). The CDR3 is CSAPWGHPSYNEQFF. Written as DNA, the CDR3 is TGCAGTGCTCCCTGGGGGCACCCCTCCTACAATGAGCAGTTCTTC.

The V call is TRBV20-1, the J call TRBJ2-7; no reliable D call. The CDR3 extends over 12 amino acids. Per the germline V gene, CDR1 is DFQATT and CDR2 is SNEGSKA (reference sequence). V was pared by 0 bases and J by 4 bases, with 7 bases between. CDR3 sequence (DNA): TGCAGTGCTAGAGAGTCTGCTTACGAGCAGTACTTC. It specifies CSARESAYEQYF.

This clonotype was recorded a few times. The rearrangement uses TRBV29-1 and TRBJ2-4; D unclear. V lost 2 bases and J lost 2, with 1 base in between. The CDR3 length is 11 residues. Germline assignment: CDR1 SQVTM and CDR2 ANQGSEA. The CDR3 region has the DNA TGCAGCGTTGAAACCAAAAACATTCAGTACTTC. Encoded protein: CSVETKNIQYF.

J is TRBJ1-2 and V is TRBV30, with D possibly TRBD1 on 6 matching bases. Trimming took 4 bases from V and 2 from J, leaving 17 bases between them. Germline-derived CDR1 and CDR2 are GTSNPN and SVGIG (reference sequence). The CDR3 loop spans 15 amino acids. CDR3 nucleotides: TGTGCCTGGACGAGGACAGCGGCCATAAACTATGGCTACACCTTC. The encoded protein is CAWTRTAAINYGYTF.

This sequence joins TRBV6-5 and TRBJ2-2; D may match TRBD1 or TRBD2 (5 bases each). The V end was cut by 7 bases, the J end by 1 base, with 13 bases between. Germline lookup yields CDR1 MNHEY and CDR2 SVGAGI. CDR3 length: 15 amino acids. CDR3 bases: TGTGCCAGCACCCCTGGGACGGAGAACACCGGGGAGCTGTTTTTT. Protein product: CASTPGTENTGELFF.

This clonotype appeared a few times. The chain couples TRBV3-1 to TRBJ2-3; no clear D gene. CDR1 and CDR2 (germline): LGHDT, YNNKEL (reference sequence). With 4 bases removed from V and 2 bases from J, the gap between germline ends came to 13 bases. The CDR3 length is 15 residues. The CDR3 bases are TGTGCCAGCAGCCGGACCCTATCCGCCACAGATACGCAGTATTTT. This codes for CASSRTLSATDTQYF.

This clonotype has a handful of counts. The chain has TRBV7-2 and TRBJ2-7, with 7 bases matching TRBD2. CDR1 and CDR2 from the germline V gene are SGHTA and FQGNSA. This CDR3 comprises 13 residues. The junction had 0 bases not matched to a gene; V was cut back by 4 bases and J by 0 bases. The CDR3 sequence: CASSWDYSYEQYF. DNA for the CDR3: TGTGCCAGCAGCTGGGACTACTCCTACGAGCAGTACTTC.

The chain combines TRBV24-1 with TRBJ1-5, with unresolved D. This CDR3 has 12 amino acids. CDR1 is KGHDR and CDR2 is SFDVKD in the germline V gene. V was clipped by 3 bases and J by 5 bases, with 4 bases between them. DNA for the CDR3: TGTGCCACCAGTGATAAGGATCAGCCCCAGCATTTT. This gives the protein CATSDKDQPQHF.

This clonotype occurred many times. This rearrangement joins TRBV29-1 to TRBJ2-3, with TRBD2 matching 9 bases. Per the germline V gene, CDR1 is SQVTM and CDR2 is ANQGSEA. The CDR3 runs to 16 residues. V was pared by 0 bases and J by 5 bases, with 9 bases of the junction left unmatched. Written as DNA, the CDR3 is TGCAGCGTTGAAGATCCCCAGCGGGGGGTTCAAGATACGCAGTATTTT. It codes for CSVEDPQRGVQDTQYF.

This clonotype was counted between two and nine times. The CDR3 here is CASSDDSLNYGYTF. CDR3 coding DNA: TGCGCCAGCAGTGATGACAGTTTAAACTATGGCTACACCTTC. The rearrangement uses TRBV10-2 and TRBJ1-2; maybe TRBD1 (5 bases). Trimming pared 3 bases from V and 2 bases from J, leaving 10 bases between. CDR1 and CDR2 (germline): WSHSY, SAAADI. CDR3 length: 14 residues.

The chain couples TRBV20-1 to TRBJ1-1, with 7 bases that match TRBD1. CDR3 length equals 16 residues. The V segment lost 2 bases and the J segment 0 bases; nucleotides outside the gene matches: 9. From germline, CDR1 is DFQATT and CDR2 SNEGSKA (reference sequence). The CDR3 here is CSARRQGRRMNTEAFF. The CDR3 bases are TGCAGTGCTAGACGACAGGGACGGCGAATGAACACTGAAGCTTTCTTT.

The rearrangement links TRBV20-1 to TRBJ2-1; 10 bases align to TRBD1. The DNA end lines up better with TRBJ2-7; the J call may be wrong. Germline CDR1 reads DFQATT; CDR2 reads SNEGSKA (reference sequence). CDR3 length: 14 amino acids. This CDR3 is CSAVGDRGFYEQYF. The CDR3 DNA is TGCAGTGCCGTTGGGGACAGGGGATTTTACGAGCAGTACTTC.

This clonotype has only a few counts. CDR3 amino acids: CASSVGTMQQYF. CDR3 DNA sequence: TGTGCCAGCAGTGTAGGGACTATGCAGCAGTACTTC. V and J are TRBV6-1 and TRBJ2-7, with TRBD2 matching 7 bases. This CDR3 contains 12 residues. Trimming took 4 bases from V and 8 from J; bases not matched to a gene: 5. Per germline, CDR1 MNHNS and CDR2 SASEGT.

This clonotype occurred a few times. J is TRBJ2-1 and V is TRBV7-9, with 13 bases that match TRBD2. CDR1 is SEHNR and CDR2 is FQNEAQ in the germline V gene (reference sequence). After removal of 4 bases from V and 4 bases from J, the junction contained 13 bases not matched to a gene. The CDR3 sequence is 19 residues long. This CDR3 reads CASSSNPRTSGSSYNEQFF. The CDR3 bases are TGTGCCAGCAGCTCCAACCCTCGGACTAGCGGGAGCAGTTACAATGAGCAGTTCTTC.

The rearrangement links TRBV19 to TRBJ1-6; TRBD1 agrees at 7 bases. There are 13 residues in the CDR3. Trimming at V came to 9 bases and at J to 6 bases, leaving 5 bases not matched to a gene. The germline CDR1 and CDR2 sequences are LNHDA and SQIVND (reference sequence). In DNA, the CDR3 is TGTGCCAGCCTGGGACAGTCTAATTCACCCCTCCACTTT. This encodes CASLGQSNSPLHF.

This clonotype was seen only a few times. This rearrangement joins TRBV7-8 to TRBJ2-7; D uncertain. The end of the DNA is better explained by TRBJ2-5, so the J call may be wrong. CDR1 and CDR2 (germline): SGHVS, FQNEAQ. The CDR3 contains 17 residues. The CDR3 protein is CASREQRWTPMEETQYF. For the CDR3, the DNA is TGTGCCAGCAGGGAACAGCGATGGACCCCGATGGAGGAGACCCAGTACTTC.

V is TRBV5-1 and J is TRBJ1-2; 7 nucleotides line up with TRBD1. Germline V gene sequence: CDR1 SGHRS, CDR2 YFSETQ. J was trimmed by 3 bases and V by 3 bases; bases with no gene match: 8. The CDR3 loop spans 15 amino acids. The CDR3 spells CASSSQSGQYYGYTF. For the CDR3, the DNA is TGCGCCAGCAGCTCCCAATCGGGACAGTACTATGGCTACACCTTC.

The J gene is TRBJ2-7, the V gene TRBV12-5; D could derive from TRBD1 or TRBD2 (5 bases each). Germline lookup yields CDR1 LGHNT and CDR2 FRNRAP. The V end was cut by 5 bases, the J end by 6 bases, with 11 bases between. This CDR3 is 12 amino acids long. CDR3 nucleotide sequence: TGTGCTAGTGGTCTGGGACGCTCCGAGCAGTACTTC. It translates to CASGLGRSEQYF.

This clonotype was observed a few times. The chain couples TRBV20-1 to TRBJ2-5; 12 positions agree with TRBD2. This CDR3 region has 15 residues. Trimming cost V 5 bases and J 11 bases; bases outside gene matches: 15. Per the germline V gene, CDR1 is DFQATT and CDR2 is SNEGSKA (reference sequence). The CDR3 sequence: CSAPEVLAGGNEQYF. In DNA form, the CDR3 reads TGCAGTGCTCCCGAGGTACTAGCGGGGGGCAATGAGCAGTACTTC.

The sample holds many counts of this clonotype. The chain carries TRBV18 and TRBJ2-5; the match to TRBD2 covers 12 bases. The ends lost 8 bases at V and 2 bases at J; junction bases unmatched: 6. CDR3 length: 15 amino acids. Germline V lookup: CDR1 KGHSH, CDR2 LQKENI. The CDR3 DNA reads as TGTGCCAGCAGTCCTGGACTAGCGGGGCAAGAGACCCAGTACTTC. Encoded protein: CASSPGLAGQETQYF.